This T cell receptor (beta chain) was sequenced for a study of CD8 T cells in Susac syndrome. Peripheral blood CD8+ and CD4+ T cells were profiled by TCR beta sequencing. Controls matched for age and sex were healthy donors. An amount of RNA that ranged from 0.5 to 1 ug was reverse transcribed with random hexamers. TCRdb re-called the immunoSEQ multiplex PCR reads with MiXCR, one entry per CDR3 protein. The top ten clones hold 0.08% of a sample with some 160,000 distinct CDR3 sequences, around 92% of them seen once. The CDR3 consists of 11 residues. Trimming shortened V by 7 bases and J by 7 bases, and 11 bases separated the two germline ends. From germline, CDR1 is MNHNS and CDR2 SASEGT.

Sequenced: CD4+ T cells from PBMCs. This sequence originates from a human donor in good health. The rearrangement uses TRBV6-1 and TRBJ2-7; TRBD1 is a possible D gene (6 bases). CDR3 sequence reads: CASTEGEEQYF. The CDR3 DNA reads TGTGCCAGCACCGAGGGGGAGGAGCAGTACTTC.